This passage covers 26 T cell receptor beta chains from one sample sequenced in a study of OX40 agonist ivuxolimab in advanced cancers. Data came from immunoSEQ multiplex PCR; TCRdb stores just in-frame clones and leaves some out. The table records approximately 69,000 clones, approximately 93% of them present only once. The specimen was CD4+ or CD8+ T cells sorted from blood, collected in a trial of the OX40 agonist ivuxolimab. These receptors originate from an adult with an advanced solid tumor such as melanoma, head and neck, liver or kidney cancer.

This clone has only one observation. J is TRBJ1-2 and V is TRBV5-1, with unresolved D. Between the trimmed V and J ends, which lost 4 bases and 4 bases, there was a span of 17 bases. CDR3 size: 15 residues. Germline V gene lookup returns CDR1 SGHRS and CDR2 YFSETQ. DNA for the CDR3: TGCGCCAGCAGCGCCGCACAGAATCCGCTCTATGGCTACACCTTC. This sequence encodes CASSAAQNPLYGYTF.

The chain links TRBV28 to TRBJ2-1; D gene uncertain. Trimming pared 1 base from V and 6 bases from J, leaving 4 bases between. CDR1 is MDHEN, CDR2 SYDVKM, per germline. The CDR3 spans 12 residues. CDR3 nucleotide sequence: TGTGCCAGCAGTTTATACTTCAATGAGCAGTTCTTC. Translating gives CASSLYFNEQFF.

CDR3 nucleotides: TGCGCCAGCAGCAAAGGACAAGTAGGCTCTGGAAACACCATATATTTT. This encodes CASSKGQVGSGNTIYF. This chain uses TRBV5-1 with TRBJ1-3, with a possible D match to TRBD1 (5 bases). The CDR3 sequence is 16 residues long. V was cut by 4 bases and J by 0 bases, with 14 bases left in between. Germline loops: CDR1 SGHRS, CDR2 YFSETQ.

The chain links TRBV15 to TRBJ2-7, with TRBD2 matching over 8 bases. Germline CDR1 LNHNV, CDR2 YYDKDF (reference sequence). The CDR3 runs 13 residues. J was trimmed by 3 bases and V by 5 bases; bases with no gene match: 3. This chain's CDR3 is CATSRSGNYEQYF. CDR3 sequence (DNA): TGTGCCACCAGCCGTAGCGGGAACTACGAGCAGTACTTC.

This clone was found a few times. V gene TRBV9 combines with J gene TRBJ1-1; no definite D call. The CDR3 length is 12 residues. V gave up 4 bases and J gave up 1 base, with 5 bases separating them. In germline, CDR1 is SGDLS, CDR2 YYNGEE. The CDR3: CASSHGNTEAFF. For the CDR3, the DNA is TGTGCCAGCAGCCACGGGAACACTGAAGCTTTCTTT.

This rearrangement joins TRBV7-3 to TRBJ2-3; TRBD2 agrees at 11 bases. Germline values: CDR1 SGHTA, CDR2 FQGTGA. The V and J ends lost 2 bases and 3 bases, in that order; junction bases with no gene match: 4. The CDR3 spans 16 residues. The CDR3 sequence: CASSLELAGGTDTQYF. The DNA for the CDR3 is TGTGCCAGCAGCTTAGAATTAGCGGGGGGGACAGATACGCAGTATTTT. The full variable domain, completed using reference TRBV7-3 and TRBJ2-3, is GAGVSQTPSNKVTEKGKYVELRCDPISGHTALYWYRQSLGQGPEFLIYFQGTGAADDSGLPNDRFFAVRPEGSVSTLKIQRTERGDSAVYLCASSLELAGGTDTQYFGPGTRLTVL.

The chain is built from TRBV29-1 and TRBJ2-7, with 9 bases identical to TRBD1. Trimming took 3 bases from V and 5 from J; bases not matched to a gene: 8. CDR1 SQVTM and CDR2 ANQGSEA come from the germline V gene. This CDR3 has 14 amino acids. The CDR3 DNA reads as TGCAGCGTTGATGAGGGACAGGGATTCCACGAGCAGTACTTC. Translation: CSVDEGQGFHEQYF.

The chain combines TRBV27 with TRBJ2-1; 8 bases fit TRBD2. V gave up 7 bases and J gave up 4 bases; unmatched junction bases: 9. Germline V gene lookup returns CDR1 MNHEY and CDR2 SMNVEV (reference sequence). This CDR3 comprises 15 residues. DNA for the CDR3: TGTGCCAGCAACGCTCTAGCGGGTTTATACAATGAGCAGTTCTTC. Its translation: CASNALAGLYNEQFF.

The rearrangement uses TRBV28 and TRBJ2-3, with 13 bases that match TRBD2. Losses at the gene ends were 5 bases for V and 3 bases for J; bases not matched to a gene: 5. The CDR3 is 16 residues long. Germline V gives CDR1 MDHEN, CDR2 SYDVKM. The DNA of the CDR3 is TGTGCCAGCAGTATGGAGACTAGCGGGAGGACAGATACGCAGTATTTT. Translation: CASSMETSGRTDTQYF. Together with reference TRBV28 and TRBJ2-3, the CDR3 gives the full variable domain: DVKVTQSSRYLVKRTGEKVFLECVQDMDHENMFWYRQDPGLGLRLIYFSYDVKMKEKGDIPEGYSVSREKKERFSLILESASTNQTSMYLCASSMETSGRTDTQYFGPGTRLTVL.

This chain joins TRBV11-2 and TRBJ2-7; the match to TRBD2 covers 15 bases. The CDR3 covers 19 residues. Germline loops: CDR1 SGHAT, CDR2 FQNNGV. Trimming removed 4 bases from V and 0 bases from J; junction bases left unmatched: 10. CDR3 DNA sequence: TGTGCCAGCAGCTACCCTGGACTAGCGGGAGGGCCGGGCTCCTACGAGCAGTACTTC. It encodes CASSYPGLAGGPGSYEQYF.

The V call is TRBV2, the J call TRBJ1-1; TRBD1 matches 7 bases. V gave up 6 bases and J gave up 5 bases; unmatched junction bases: 9. The CDR3 is 14 residues long. Germline V gene lookup returns CDR1 SNHLY and CDR2 FYNNEI. The CDR3 DNA reads as TGTGCCAGCAGACCCGACAGGGCAGAGACTGAAGCTTTCTTT. Its protein is CASRPDRAETEAFF.

The gene calls are TRBV28 and TRBJ2-7; 8 nucleotides agree with TRBD1. CDR1 MDHEN and CDR2 SYDVKM come from the germline V gene. The CDR3 length is 12 residues. V shed 8 bases and J 5 bases; nucleotides not matched to a gene: 5. Written as DNA, the CDR3 is TGTGCCAGCGCGGACAGGGCCAACGAGCAGTACTTC. This translates into CASADRANEQYF.

Here the CDR3 DNA reads TGTGCCAGCAGCTCCCAGACAGGGGTTAATGAAAAACTGTTTTTT. It translates to CASSSQTGVNEKLFF. The gene calls are TRBV7-9 and TRBJ1-4, with 8 bases lining up with TRBD1. Germline V gene sequence: CDR1 SEHNR, CDR2 FQNEAQ (reference sequence). Trimming removed 4 bases from V and 4 bases from J; junction bases left unmatched: 5. The CDR3 length is 15 residues.

CDR3 sequence reads: CASSEAGGVGYGYTF. CDR3 coding DNA: TGTGCCAGCAGTGAAGCTGGGGGGGTGGGCTATGGCTACACCTTC. The V call is TRBV2, the J call TRBJ1-2, with D perhaps matching TRBD1 (5 bases). CDR1 and CDR2 from the germline V gene are SNHLY and FYNNEI. Trimming took off 0 bases at V and 4 bases at J, with 12 bases between the two ends. The CDR3 sequence is 15 residues long. Filled out from reference TRBV2 and TRBJ1-2, the complete variable domain reads EPEVTQTPSHQVTQMGQEVILRCVPISNHLYFYWYRQILGQKVEFLVSFYNNEISEKSEIFDDQFSVERPDGSNFTLKIRSTKLEDSAMYFCASSEAGGVGYGYTFGSGTRLTVV.

This clone was counted only a few times. The chain recombines TRBV4-1 with TRBJ2-5, with 10 bases aligning to TRBD1. V dropped 3 bases and J dropped 5; count of bases not matched to a gene: 15. The CDR3 is 18 amino acids. Germline assignment: CDR1 MGHRA and CDR2 YSYEKL. DNA of the CDR3: TGCGCCAGCAGCCAGACAGTTCCGGGACAGGGGACACGGGAGACCCAGTACTTC. Its protein is CASSQTVPGQGTRETQYF.

The chain has TRBV9 and TRBJ1-1; 7 bases map to TRBD1. Per the germline V gene, CDR1 is SGDLS and CDR2 is YYNGEE. The CDR3 runs 16 residues. Trimming at V came to 4 bases and at J to 2 bases, leaving 11 bases not matched to a gene. The CDR3, as DNA: TGTGCCAGCAGCTCGCGAGCGGGACAGTTTAACACTGAAGCTTTCTTT. It encodes CASSSRAGQFNTEAFF. The full variable domain, in which reference TRBV9 and TRBJ1-1 provide the parts outside the CDR3, is DSGVTQTPKHLITATGQRVTLRCSPRSGDLSVYWYQQSLDQGLQFLIQYYNGEERAKGNILERFSAQQFPDLHSELNLSSLELGDSALYFCASSSRAGQFNTEAFFGQGTRLTVV.

J is TRBJ2-2 and V is TRBV5-1; no reliable D call. The CDR3 totals 14 residues. CDR1 is SGHRS and CDR2 is YFSETQ in the germline V gene. The germline V and J ends were trimmed by 4 bases and 10 bases, with 17 bases remaining between them. The CDR3 DNA follows: TGCGCCAGCAGCATTCCAGGAGTAGATCAGGAGCTGTTTTTT. This sequence encodes CASSIPGVDQELFF.

V gene TRBV19 combines with J gene TRBJ1-2, with D tentatively TRBD1 (5 bases). V gave up 5 bases and J gave up 13 bases, with 20 bases separating them. The CDR3 consists of 13 residues. CDR1 is LNHDA and CDR2 is SQIVND in the germline V gene (reference sequence). The CDR3 DNA reads TGTGCCAGTAGTCCCAAGGCTGCGGGGCCGGGCACCTTC. It specifies CASSPKAAGPGTF. The full variable domain, with the rest looked up from reference TRBV19 and TRBJ1-2, is DGGITQSPKYLFRKEGQNVTLSCEQNLNHDAMYWYRQDPGQGLRLIYYSQIVNDFQKGDIAEGYSVSREKKESFPLTVTSAQKNPTAFYLCASSPKAAGPGTFGSGTRLTVV.

The rearrangement joins TRBV7-9 to TRBJ2-7; unclear D gene. This CDR3 spans 15 amino acids. Trimming removed 5 bases from V and 4 bases from J, with 18 bases in between. The V gene's germline CDR1 is SEHNR and CDR2 FQNEAQ (reference sequence). The CDR3 DNA follows: TGTGCCAGCAGCCTACTACCGTCCGGCCAATACGAGCAGTACTTC. Its translation is CASSLLPSGQYEQYF. The full variable domain, its missing parts supplied by reference TRBV7-9 and TRBJ2-7, is DTGVSQNPRHKITKRGQNVTFRCDPISEHNRLYWYRQTLGQGPEFLTYFQNEAQLEKSRLLSDRFSAERPKGSFSTLEIQRTEQGDSAMYLCASSLLPSGQYEQYFGPGTRLTVT.

The chain joins TRBV5-1 to TRBJ2-1, with a tentative D call TRBD2 (6 bases). From germline, CDR1 is SGHRS and CDR2 YFSETQ. This CDR3 comprises 16 residues. Trimming took 4 bases from V and 4 from J, leaving 18 bases between them. In nucleotides, the CDR3 is TGCGCCAGCAGCCCCGGGGTAGCGGCTCCGTACAATGAGCAGTTCTTC. This codes for CASSPGVAAPYNEQFF.

CDR3 protein: CASSWGPVNEQYF. As DNA, the CDR3 is TGCGCCAGCAGCTGGGGACCGGTTAACGAGCAGTACTTC. This sequence joins TRBV5-1 and TRBJ2-7; the D call may be TRBD1 or TRBD2 (5 bases each). The germline gives CDR1 SGHRS, CDR2 YFSETQ. The CDR3 sequence is 13 residues long. The V end lost 3 bases, the J end lost 5 bases, and 12 bases lay between the germline ends.

This rearrangement joins TRBV5-1 to TRBJ1-1, with unresolved D. Germline lookup yields CDR1 SGHRS and CDR2 YFSETQ. Trimming left V 0 bases short and J 0 bases short, with 12 bases between. CDR3 size: 16 residues. DNA for the CDR3: TGCGCCAGCAGCTTGGCCATCGGGCGGCTGAACACTGAAGCTTTCTTT. It is translated as CASSLAIGRLNTEAFF.

As DNA, the CDR3 is TGTGCCAGCAGTTTTGGGACAGGACTCGCTGGGGCCAACGTCCTGACTTTC. Translation gives CASSFGTGLAGANVLTF. The V gene is TRBV27, the J gene TRBJ2-6; 8 bases fit TRBD1. This CDR3 has 17 amino acids. With 3 bases clipped from V and 2 bases from J, the junction kept 6 bases outside the gene matches. Germline V gives CDR1 MNHEY, CDR2 SMNVEV (reference sequence).

The V and J genes are TRBV5-1 and TRBJ2-1, with TRBD2 matching 10 bases. The CDR3 sequence is 16 residues long. CDR1 is SGHRS and CDR2 is YFSETQ in the germline V gene. V lost 1 base, J lost 2 bases, and 3 bases stayed unmatched. The CDR3 DNA is TGCGCCAGCAGCTTGAATCTAGCGGGAGCCTACAATGAGCAGTTCTTC. It yields the protein CASSLNLAGAYNEQFF.

V and J are TRBV5-1 and TRBJ2-7; D call uncertain. The CDR3 is 15 amino acids. Germline V gives CDR1 SGHRS, CDR2 YFSETQ. Trimming shortened V by 0 bases and J by 0 bases, and 10 bases separated the two germline ends. The CDR3 loop reads CASSLEIPPSYEQYF. The CDR3 nucleotides read TGCGCCAGCAGCTTGGAAATTCCGCCCTCCTACGAGCAGTACTTC. Full variable domain (remainder filled in from reference TRBV5-1 and TRBJ2-7): KAGVTQTPRYLIKTRGQQVTLSCSPISGHRSVSWYQQTPGQGLQFLFEYFSETQRNKGNFPGRFSGRQFSNSRSEMNVSTLELGDSALYLCASSLEIPPSYEQYFGPGTRLTVT.

CDR3 sequence: CASSSGLSGNTIYF. The CDR3 nucleotides read TGTGCCAGCAGCTCCGGGTTATCTGGAAACACCATATATTTT. This rearrangement joins TRBV11-3 to TRBJ1-3; no clear D gene. The CDR3 length is 14 residues. Trimming pared 4 bases from V and 1 base from J, leaving 8 bases between. Germline CDR1 and CDR2: SGHNT and YENEEA.